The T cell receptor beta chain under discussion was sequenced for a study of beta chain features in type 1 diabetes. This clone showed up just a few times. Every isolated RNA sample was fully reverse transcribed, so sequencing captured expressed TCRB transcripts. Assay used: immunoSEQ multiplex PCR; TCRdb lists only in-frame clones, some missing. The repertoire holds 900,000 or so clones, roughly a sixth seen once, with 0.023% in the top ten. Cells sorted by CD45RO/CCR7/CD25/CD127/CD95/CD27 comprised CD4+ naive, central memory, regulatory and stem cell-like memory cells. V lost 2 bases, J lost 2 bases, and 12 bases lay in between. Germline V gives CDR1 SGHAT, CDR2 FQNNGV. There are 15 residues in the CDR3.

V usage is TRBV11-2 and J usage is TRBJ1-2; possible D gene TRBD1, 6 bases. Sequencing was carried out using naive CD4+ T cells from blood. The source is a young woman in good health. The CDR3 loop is CASSLITGRNYGYTF. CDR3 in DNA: TGTGCCAGCAGCTTAATAACAGGGAGGAACTATGGCTACACCTTC.